The entry below describes one T cell receptor beta chain. The target antigen is unknown. The data derive from a study of shared clonotypes between healthy human individuals. General study findings and limits: Sharing across four donors was highest in naive CD4 (roughly 5%) and lowest in memory CD8 (0.4%). Genetic and exposure-history diversity was limited by the few donors.

The data were produced by immunoSEQ multiplex PCR, yet TCRdb's version contains in-frame clones alone and is incomplete. The sample records 2 million to 2.5 million clones, 85% to 95% being singletons. The V and J ends lost 5 bases and 4 bases respectively, with 15 bases between them. The CDR3 has 14 amino acids. Germline CDR1 is SGHTA and CDR2 is FQGTGA. V usage is TRBV7-3 and J usage is TRBJ2-7; D gene ambiguous. The clonotype was recovered from a man younger than 35 in good health. Some clones in this sample may be carry-over from other donors' samples. Source material: naive CD4+ T cells from PBMCs. As for subset: CD45RA+ positively selected. The CDR3, as DNA: TGTGCCAGCAGCCCGGACCTTCGTCGGTACGAGCAGTACTTC. This sequence encodes CASSPDLRRYEQYF.